This T cell receptor beta chain stems from a study of technical replicates of blood from four donors. Clones were sequenced by immunoSEQ multiplex PCR, and TCRdb holds only the in-frame ones, with some missing. The data show about 70,000 clones, 94% seen once. Material for sequencing was T cells isolated from PBMCs. This receptor was taken from a human donor in good health.

The CDR3 loop is CATSSVRAGEQETQYF. CDR3 bases: TGTGCCACCAGCAGTGTTCGGGCGGGAGAGCAAGAGACCCAGTACTTC. This chain connects TRBV15 to TRBJ2-5, with 7 nucleotides matching TRBD2. The J segment lost 2 bases and the V segment lost 3 bases, leaving 9 bases of the junction unmatched. The CDR3 is made up of 16 amino acids. The germline V gene encodes CDR1 LNHNV and CDR2 YYDKDF (reference sequence).